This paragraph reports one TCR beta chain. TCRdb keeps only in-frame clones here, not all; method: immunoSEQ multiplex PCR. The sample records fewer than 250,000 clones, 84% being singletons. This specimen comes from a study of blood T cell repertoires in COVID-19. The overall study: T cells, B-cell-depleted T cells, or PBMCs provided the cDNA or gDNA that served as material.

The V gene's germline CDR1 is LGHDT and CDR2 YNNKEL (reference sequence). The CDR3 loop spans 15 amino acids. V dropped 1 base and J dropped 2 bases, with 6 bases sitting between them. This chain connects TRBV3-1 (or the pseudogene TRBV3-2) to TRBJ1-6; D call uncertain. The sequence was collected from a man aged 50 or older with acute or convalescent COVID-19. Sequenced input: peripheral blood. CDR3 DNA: TGTGCCAGCAGCCAAGGCGGTCCCTATAATTCACCCCTCCACTTT. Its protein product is CASSQGGPYNSPLHF.